This T cell receptor (beta chain) appears in the sequencing data of a study of PD-1 blockade in classical Hodgkin lymphoma. Sequencing used immunoSEQ multiplex PCR; TCRdb keeps in-frame clones, though not all of them. The table lists some 100,000 clones, roughly 92% of them singletons. All patients experienced relapse after autologous stem cell transplantation, and brentuximab vedotin exposure was variable. J lost 2 bases, V lost 0 bases, and 7 bases had no gene match. Germline CDR1 is SGHAT and CDR2 is FQNNGV. The CDR3 sequence is 17 residues long. This specimen was peripheral blood mononuclear cells (PBMCs), taken at baseline. The chain couples TRBV11-2 to TRBJ2-7; 10 positions match TRBD2. This TCR was sampled from a human donor with classical Hodgkin lymphoma. This CDR3 reads CASSLDRSSGRPYEQYF. The CDR3 nucleotides read TGTGCCAGCAGCTTAGATCGGAGTAGCGGGAGGCCCTACGAGCAGTACTTC.